These T cell receptor beta chains were read from a single sample in a study of post-analysis software for immune sequencing data. TCRdb re-called the PCR reads through MiXCR, storing one row per CDR3 protein. The sample lists roughly 700,000 distinct CDR3 sequences, less than 35% occurring once. The sample was blood. Receptor source: a girl aged 10-17 years with multiple sclerosis. Each CDR3 is given with its conserved first and last residue. D genes are given only for firm matches. Size tells how often a clone was seen (once, few, many) or the class of an expanded clone, and some rows leave it out.

-,TRBV6-5,-,TRBJ2-1,TGTGTCAGCAGTCGCGGGGCTAGCAGCGGTGAGCAGTTCTTC,CVSSRGASSGEQFF
few,TRBV27,-,TRBJ2-7,TGTGCCAGCAGCGGGTCAACCTACGAGCAGTACTTC,CASSGSTYEQYF
-,TRBV9,-,TRBJ2-2,TGTGCCAGCAGCGTGTCCTGGGCAGGACCCGGGGAGCTGTTTTTT,CASSVSWAGPGELFF
few,TRBV12-3/TRBV12-4,-,TRBJ2-1,TGTGCCAGCAGCCAGAGAGGCGCAGGGGCGGGCAATGAGCAGTTCTTC,CASSQRGAGAGNEQFF
-,TRBV7-2,TRBD1,TRBJ2-7,TGTGCCAGCAGCGAGGGGACAGGGGGCCCCTACGAGCAGTACTTC,CASSEGTGGPYEQYF
few,TRBV5-6,-,TRBJ2-7,TGTGCCAGCAGCTTCAGGGGTAACGGCGAGCAGTACTTC,CASSFRGNGEQYF
few,TRBV28,-,TRBJ1-4,TGTGCCAGCAAGGGCCTCACCTCTAATGAAAAACTGTTTTTT,CASKGLTSNEKLFF
-,TRBV20-1,TRBD2,TRBJ2-1,TGCAGTGCAGTCGATAGCGGGTGGTCCTACAATGAGCAGTTCTTC,CSAVDSGWSYNEQFF
-,TRBV9,TRBD1,TRBJ2-1,TGTGCCAGCAGCACCCGGGACAGCGGTAAAGAGACCCAGTTCTTC,CASSTRDSGKETQFF
-,TRBV20-1,-,TRBJ2-6,TGCAGTGCTAGGGAGGGCTCTGGGGCCAACGTCCTGACTTTC,CSAREGSGANVLTF
-,TRBV4-2,-,TRBJ1-5,TGTGCCAGCAGCCGCTCAGCTAGGGAGGGCAATGAGCCCCAGCATTTT,CASSRSAREGNEPQHF
once,TRBV7-2,-,TRBJ2-5,TGTGCCAGCAGCTGGACACAGGGAGGAGAAAAGACCCAGTACTTC,CASSWTQGGEKTQYF
-,TRBV5-5,-,TRBJ1-4,TGTGCCAGCAGCTTGACAGGGATTAATGAAAAACTGTTTTTT,CASSLTGINEKLFF
-,TRBV20-1,TRBD2,TRBJ2-1,TGCAGTGCTAGAGGTCGTGTTAGCGGGACTCTCAATGAGCAGTTCTTC,CSARGRVSGTLNEQFF
few,TRBV5-6,-,TRBJ2-7,TGTGCCAGCAGCCTTGGAGTTACGGGGGCCGAGCAGTACTTC,CASSLGVTGAEQYF
few,TRBV6-5,-,TRBJ2-1,TGTGCCAGCAGTTACGGTCTTGGCGGAGCCTTGGGCAATGAGCAGTTCTTC,CASSYGLGGALGNEQFF